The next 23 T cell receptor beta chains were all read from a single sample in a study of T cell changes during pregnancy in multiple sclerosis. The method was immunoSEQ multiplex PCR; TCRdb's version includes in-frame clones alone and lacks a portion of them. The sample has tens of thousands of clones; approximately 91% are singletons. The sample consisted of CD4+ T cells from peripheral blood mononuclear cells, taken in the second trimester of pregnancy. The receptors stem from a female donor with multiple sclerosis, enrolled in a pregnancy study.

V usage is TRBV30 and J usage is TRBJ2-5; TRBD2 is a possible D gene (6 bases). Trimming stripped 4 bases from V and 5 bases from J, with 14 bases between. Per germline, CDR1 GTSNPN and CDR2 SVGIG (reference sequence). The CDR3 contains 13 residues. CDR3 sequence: CAWTSGGMETQYF. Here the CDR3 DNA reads TGTGCCTGGACTAGTGGGGGGATGGAGACCCAGTACTTC.

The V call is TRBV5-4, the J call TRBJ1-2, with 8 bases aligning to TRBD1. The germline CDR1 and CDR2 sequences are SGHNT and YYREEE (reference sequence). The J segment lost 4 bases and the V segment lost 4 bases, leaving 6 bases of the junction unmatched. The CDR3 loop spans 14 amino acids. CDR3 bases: TGTGCCAGCAGCCTCGACAGGGGCTCCTATGGCTACACCTTC. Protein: CASSLDRGSYGYTF.

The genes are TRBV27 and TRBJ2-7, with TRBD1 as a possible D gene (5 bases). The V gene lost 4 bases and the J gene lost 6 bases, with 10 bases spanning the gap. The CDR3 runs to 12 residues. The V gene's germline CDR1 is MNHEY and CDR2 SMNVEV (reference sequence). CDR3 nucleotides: TGTGCCAGCAGTTCGTCAGGGATCGAGCAGTACTTC. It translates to CASSSSGIEQYF.

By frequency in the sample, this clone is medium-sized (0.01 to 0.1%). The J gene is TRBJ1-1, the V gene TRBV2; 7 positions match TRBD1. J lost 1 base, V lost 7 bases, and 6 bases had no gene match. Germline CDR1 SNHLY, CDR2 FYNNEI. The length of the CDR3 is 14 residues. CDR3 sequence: CASIRGGKNTEAFF. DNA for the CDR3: TGTGCCAGCATCAGAGGGGGCAAGAACACTGAAGCTTTCTTT.

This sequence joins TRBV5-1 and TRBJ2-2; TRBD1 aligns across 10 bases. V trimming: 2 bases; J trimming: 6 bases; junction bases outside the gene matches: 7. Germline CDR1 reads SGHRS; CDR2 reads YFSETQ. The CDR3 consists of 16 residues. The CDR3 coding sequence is TGCGCCAGCAGCTTTTCCGGGACAGGGGTGGCCGGGGAGCTGTTTTTT. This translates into CASSFSGTGVAGELFF.

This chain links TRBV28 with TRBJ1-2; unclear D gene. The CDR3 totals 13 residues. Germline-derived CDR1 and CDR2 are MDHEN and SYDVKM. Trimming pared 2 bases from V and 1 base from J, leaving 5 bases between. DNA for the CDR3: TGTGCCAGCAGTTTACAGGTTAACTATGGCTACACCTTC. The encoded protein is CASSLQVNYGYTF.

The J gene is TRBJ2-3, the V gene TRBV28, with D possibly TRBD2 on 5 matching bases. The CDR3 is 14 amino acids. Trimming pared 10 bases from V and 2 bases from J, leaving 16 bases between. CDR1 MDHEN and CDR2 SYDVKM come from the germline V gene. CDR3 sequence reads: CATAPGSLTDTQYF. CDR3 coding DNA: TGTGCCACCGCTCCGGGGTCCCTCACAGATACGCAGTATTTT.

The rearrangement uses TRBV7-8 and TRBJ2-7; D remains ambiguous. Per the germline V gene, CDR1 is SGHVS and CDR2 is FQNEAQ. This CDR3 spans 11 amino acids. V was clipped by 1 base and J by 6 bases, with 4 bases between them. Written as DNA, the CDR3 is TGTGCCAGCAGCTTAGAGCGCGAGCAGTACTTC. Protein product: CASSLEREQYF.

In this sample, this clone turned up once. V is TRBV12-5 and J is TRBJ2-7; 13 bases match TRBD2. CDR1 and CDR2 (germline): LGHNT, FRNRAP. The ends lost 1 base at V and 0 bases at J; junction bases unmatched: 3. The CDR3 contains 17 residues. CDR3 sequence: CASGLGGLAGTSYEQYF. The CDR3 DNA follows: TGTGCTAGTGGTTTGGGGGGACTAGCGGGGACCTCCTACGAGCAGTACTTC.

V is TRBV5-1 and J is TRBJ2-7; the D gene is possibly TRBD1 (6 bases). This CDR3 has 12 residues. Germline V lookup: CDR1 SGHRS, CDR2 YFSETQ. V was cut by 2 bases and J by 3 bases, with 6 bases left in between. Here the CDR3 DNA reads TGCGCCAGCAGCTTAGGGGGCTACGAGCAGTACTTC. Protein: CASSLGGYEQYF.

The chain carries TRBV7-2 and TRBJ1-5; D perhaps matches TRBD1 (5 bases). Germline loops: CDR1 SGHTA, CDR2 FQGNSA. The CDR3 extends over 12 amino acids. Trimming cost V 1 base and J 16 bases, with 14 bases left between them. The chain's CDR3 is CASSLDEQATHF. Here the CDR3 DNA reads TGTGCCAGCAGCTTAGACGAACAGGCCACCCATTTT.

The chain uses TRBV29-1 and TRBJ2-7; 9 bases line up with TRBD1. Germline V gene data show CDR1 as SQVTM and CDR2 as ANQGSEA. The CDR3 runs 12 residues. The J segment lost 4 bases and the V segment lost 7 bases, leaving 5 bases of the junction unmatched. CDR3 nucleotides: TGCAGCGGTGGGACAGGGCCTTACGAGCAGTACTTC. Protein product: CSGGTGPYEQYF.

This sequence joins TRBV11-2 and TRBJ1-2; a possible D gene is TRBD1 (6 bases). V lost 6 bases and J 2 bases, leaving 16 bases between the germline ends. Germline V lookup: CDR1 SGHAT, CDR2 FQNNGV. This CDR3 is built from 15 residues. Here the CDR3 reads CASSQGGAANYGYTF. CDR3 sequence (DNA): TGTGCCAGCAGTCAAGGGGGGGCCGCGAACTATGGCTACACCTTC. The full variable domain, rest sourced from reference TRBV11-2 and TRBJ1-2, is EAGVAQSPRYKIIEKRQSVAFWCNPISGHATLYWYQQILGQGPKLLIQFQNNGVVDDSQLPKDRFSAERLKGVDSTLKIQPAKLEDSAVYLCASSQGGAANYGYTFGSGTRLTVV.

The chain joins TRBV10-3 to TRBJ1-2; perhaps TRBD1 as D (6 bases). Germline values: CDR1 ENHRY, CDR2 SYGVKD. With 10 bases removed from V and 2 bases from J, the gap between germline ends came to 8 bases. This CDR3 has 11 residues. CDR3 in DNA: TGTGCCACCACAGGGAACTATGGCTACACCTTC. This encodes CATTGNYGYTF.

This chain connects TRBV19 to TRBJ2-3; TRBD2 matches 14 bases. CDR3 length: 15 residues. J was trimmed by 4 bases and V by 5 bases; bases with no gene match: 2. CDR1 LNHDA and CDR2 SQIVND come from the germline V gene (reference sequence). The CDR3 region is CASSPGLAGADTQYF. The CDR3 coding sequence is TGTGCCAGTAGTCCGGGACTAGCGGGAGCAGATACGCAGTATTTT.

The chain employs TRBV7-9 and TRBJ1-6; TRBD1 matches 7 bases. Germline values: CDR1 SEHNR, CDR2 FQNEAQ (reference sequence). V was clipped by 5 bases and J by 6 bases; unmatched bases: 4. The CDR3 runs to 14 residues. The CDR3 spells CASSEGTANSPLHF. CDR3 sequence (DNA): TGTGCCAGCAGCGAAGGGACAGCTAATTCACCCCTCCACTTT.

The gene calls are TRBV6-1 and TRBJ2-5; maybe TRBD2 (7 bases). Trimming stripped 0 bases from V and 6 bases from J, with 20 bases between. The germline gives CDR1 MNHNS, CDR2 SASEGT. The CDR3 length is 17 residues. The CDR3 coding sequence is TGTGCCAGCAGTGAAGCGCGGTGGGGGGGCCGTATGAAGACCCAGTACTTC. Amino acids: CASSEARWGGRMKTQYF.

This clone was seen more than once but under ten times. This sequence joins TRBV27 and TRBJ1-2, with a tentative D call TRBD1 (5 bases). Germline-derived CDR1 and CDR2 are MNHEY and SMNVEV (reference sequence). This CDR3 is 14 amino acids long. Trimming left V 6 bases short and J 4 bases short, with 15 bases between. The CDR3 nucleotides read TGTGCCAGCAGGGGCGGGGGTGGGATCTATGGCTACACCTTC. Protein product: CASRGGGGIYGYTF.

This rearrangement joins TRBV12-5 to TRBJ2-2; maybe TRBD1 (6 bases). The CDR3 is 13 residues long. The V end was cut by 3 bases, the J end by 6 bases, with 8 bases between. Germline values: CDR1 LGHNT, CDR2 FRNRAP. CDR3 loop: CASGLGGSGELFF. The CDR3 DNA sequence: TGTGCTAGTGGTTTAGGGGGATCCGGGGAGCTGTTTTTT. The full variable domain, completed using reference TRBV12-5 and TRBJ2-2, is DARVTQTPRHKVTEMGQEVTMRCQPILGHNTVFWYRQTMMQGLELLAYFRNRAPLDDSGMPKDRFSAEMPDATLATLKIQPSEPRDSAVYFCASGLGGSGELFFGEGSRLTVL.

The CDR3 sequence is CASSLKGPRSTDTQYF. In nucleotides, the CDR3 is TGTGCCAGCAGCTTAAAAGGCCCGAGGAGCACAGATACGCAGTATTTT. The rearrangement links TRBV7-8 to TRBJ2-3; D gene unclear. V lost 2 bases and J 0 bases, leaving 12 bases between the germline ends. The length of the CDR3 is 16 residues. Per the germline V gene, CDR1 is SGHVS and CDR2 is FQNEAQ.

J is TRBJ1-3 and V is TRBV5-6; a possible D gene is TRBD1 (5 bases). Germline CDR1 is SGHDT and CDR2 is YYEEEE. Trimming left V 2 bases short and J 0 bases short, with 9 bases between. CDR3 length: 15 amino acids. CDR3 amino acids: CASSFGAYSGNTIYF. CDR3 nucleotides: TGTGCCAGCAGCTTTGGGGCCTACTCTGGAAACACCATATATTTT.

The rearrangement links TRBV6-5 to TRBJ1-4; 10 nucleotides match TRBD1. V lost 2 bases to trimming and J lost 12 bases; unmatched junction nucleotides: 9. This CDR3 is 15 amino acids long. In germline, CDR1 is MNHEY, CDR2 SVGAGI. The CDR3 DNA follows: TGTGCCAGCAGTTACGGAACCGGGACAGGGGAGGAACTGTTTTTT. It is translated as CASSYGTGTGEELFF.

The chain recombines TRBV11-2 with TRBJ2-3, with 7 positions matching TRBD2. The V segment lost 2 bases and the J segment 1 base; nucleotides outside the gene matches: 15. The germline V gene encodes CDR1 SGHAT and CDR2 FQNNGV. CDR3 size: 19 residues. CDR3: CASSLRSRLADKRTDTQYF. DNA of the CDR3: TGTGCCAGCAGCTTAAGGTCCCGACTAGCCGACAAACGCACAGATACGCAGTATTTT.